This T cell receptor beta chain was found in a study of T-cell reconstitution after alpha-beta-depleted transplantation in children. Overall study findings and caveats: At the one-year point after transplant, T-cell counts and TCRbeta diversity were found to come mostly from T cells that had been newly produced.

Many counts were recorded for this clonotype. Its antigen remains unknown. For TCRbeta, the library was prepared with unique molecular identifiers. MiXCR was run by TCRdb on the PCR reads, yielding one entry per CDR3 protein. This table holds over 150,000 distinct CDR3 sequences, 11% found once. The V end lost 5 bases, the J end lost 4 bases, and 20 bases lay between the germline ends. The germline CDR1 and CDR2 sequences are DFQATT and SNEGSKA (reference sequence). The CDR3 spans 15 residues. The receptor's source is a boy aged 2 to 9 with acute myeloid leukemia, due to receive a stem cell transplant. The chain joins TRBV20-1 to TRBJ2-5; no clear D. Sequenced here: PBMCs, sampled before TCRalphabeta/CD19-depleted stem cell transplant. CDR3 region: CSASTWVDIGETQYF. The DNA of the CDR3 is TGCAGTGCTTCTACCTGGGTCGATATCGGAGAGACCCAGTACTTC.